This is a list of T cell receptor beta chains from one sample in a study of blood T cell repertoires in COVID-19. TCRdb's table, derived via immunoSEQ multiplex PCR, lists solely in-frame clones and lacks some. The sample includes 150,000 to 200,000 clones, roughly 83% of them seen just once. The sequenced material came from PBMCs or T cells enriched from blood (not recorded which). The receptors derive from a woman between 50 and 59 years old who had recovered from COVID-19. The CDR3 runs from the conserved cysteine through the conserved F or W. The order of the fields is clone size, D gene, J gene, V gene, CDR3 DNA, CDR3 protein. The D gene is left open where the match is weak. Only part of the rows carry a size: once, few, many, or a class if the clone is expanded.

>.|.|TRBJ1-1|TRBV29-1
TGCAGCGTTGGAGGGCCCACTGAAGCTTTCTTT
CSVGGPTEAFF
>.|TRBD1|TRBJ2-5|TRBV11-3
TGTGCCAGCAGCTTCCTACAGGGGGAGGCCAGGGAGACCCAGTACTTC
CASSFLQGEARETQYF
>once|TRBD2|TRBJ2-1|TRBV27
TGTGCCAGCAGGGGGCTAGCGGGAGCCGGAGAGCAGTTCTTC
CASRGLAGAGEQFF
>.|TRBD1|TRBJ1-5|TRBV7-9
TGTGCCAGCAGCTTAGGGACAGGGTTACTCAATCAGCCCCAGCATTTT
CASSLGTGLLNQPQHF
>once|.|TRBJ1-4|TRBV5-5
TGTGCCAGCAGCTTAGCGGCTAATGAAAAACTGTTTTTT
CASSLAANEKLFF
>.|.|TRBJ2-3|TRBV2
TGTGCCAGCAGTGAAGCAGGGGGTGGCGGGTATTTT
CASSEAGGGGYF
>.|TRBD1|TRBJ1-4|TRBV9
TGTGCCAGCAGCGGACAGGGAGCAACTAATGAAAAACTGTTTTTT
CASSGQGATNEKLFF
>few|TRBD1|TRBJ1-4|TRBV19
TGTGCCAGTAGTGGGGGACAGTGGAATGAAAAACTGTTTTTT
CASSGGQWNEKLFF
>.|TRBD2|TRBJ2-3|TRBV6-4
TGTGCCAGCAGTGCGCGAGCGGGAGGGCCGAGCACAGATACGCAGTATTTT
CASSARAGGPSTDTQYF
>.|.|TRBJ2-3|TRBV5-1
TGCGCCAGCAGCCCAGATAAGGATACGCAGTATTTT
CASSPDKDTQYF
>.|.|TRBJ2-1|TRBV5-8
TGTGCCAGCAGCTTGGAGAGGGGACACTTGTCCTACAATGAGCAGTTCTTC
CASSLERGHLSYNEQFF
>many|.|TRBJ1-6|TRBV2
TGTGCCAGCACCCCCGGGGAGAGCTCACCCCTCCACTTT
CASTPGESSPLHF
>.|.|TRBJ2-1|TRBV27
TGTGCCAGCAGTAAGCGAGCGGGCCTCTACAATGAGCAGTTCTTC
CASSKRAGLYNEQFF
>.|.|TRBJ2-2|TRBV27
TGTGCCAGCAGTTCCGTCCTAATGGCCGGGGAGCTGTTTTTT
CASSSVLMAGELFF
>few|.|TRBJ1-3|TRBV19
TGTGCCAGTAGTATTCCCGGGTCCTCTGGAAACACCATATATTTT
CASSIPGSSGNTIYF
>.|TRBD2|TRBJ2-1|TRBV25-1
TGTGCGAGCGGGTGGGAGGGCCACAATGAGCAGTTCTTC
CASGWEGHNEQFF
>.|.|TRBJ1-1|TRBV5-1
TGCGCCAGCAGCGGAACAGGCGGCACTGAAGCTTTCTTT
CASSGTGGTEAFF
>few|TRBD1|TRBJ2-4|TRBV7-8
TGTGCCAGCAGCTTAGGGACAGGGGGGGGCCAATGGGACTTC
CASSLGTGGGQWDF
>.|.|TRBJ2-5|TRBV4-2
TGTGCCAGCAGCCAAGACGGTTTAGAGACCCAGTACTTC
CASSQDGLETQYF
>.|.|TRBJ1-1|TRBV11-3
TGTGCCAGCACCCCTAGGACTGAAGCTTTCTTT
CASTPRTEAFF
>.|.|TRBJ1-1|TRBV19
TGTGCCAGTAGTCCTGGACTGGGCACTGAAGCTTTCTTT
CASSPGLGTEAFF
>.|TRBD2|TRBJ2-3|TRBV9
TGTGCCAGCAGCGTATTGGCGGGAGTCGCAGATACGCAGTATTTT
CASSVLAGVADTQYF
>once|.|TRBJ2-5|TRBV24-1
TGTGCCACCGGTGACCAGCTAGGGGCCCAGTACTTC
CATGDQLGAQYF
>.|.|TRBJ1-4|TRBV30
TGTGCCTGGAGTTCCGGGGGGATAACTAATGAAAAACTGTTTTTT
CAWSSGGITNEKLFF
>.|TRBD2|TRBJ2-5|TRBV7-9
TGTGCCAGCAGCCCAGGGACTAGCGGGTTTCGACGGGAGTACTTC
CASSPGTSGFRREYF
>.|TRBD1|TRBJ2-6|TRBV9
TGTGCCAGCAGCAGGACAGGGGATGGGGCCAACGTCCTGACTTTC
CASSRTGDGANVLTF
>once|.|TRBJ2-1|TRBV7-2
TGTGCCAGCAGCTTAGGCACACCCAATGAGCAGTTCTTC
CASSLGTPNEQFF
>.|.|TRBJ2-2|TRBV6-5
TGTGCCAGCAGTTACGGGACTCCCACCGGGGAGCTGTTTTTT
CASSYGTPTGELFF
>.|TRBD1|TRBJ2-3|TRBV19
TGTGCCAGTACCCCGGGGACAGGGGGGAGCACAGATACGCAGTATTTT
CASTPGTGGSTDTQYF